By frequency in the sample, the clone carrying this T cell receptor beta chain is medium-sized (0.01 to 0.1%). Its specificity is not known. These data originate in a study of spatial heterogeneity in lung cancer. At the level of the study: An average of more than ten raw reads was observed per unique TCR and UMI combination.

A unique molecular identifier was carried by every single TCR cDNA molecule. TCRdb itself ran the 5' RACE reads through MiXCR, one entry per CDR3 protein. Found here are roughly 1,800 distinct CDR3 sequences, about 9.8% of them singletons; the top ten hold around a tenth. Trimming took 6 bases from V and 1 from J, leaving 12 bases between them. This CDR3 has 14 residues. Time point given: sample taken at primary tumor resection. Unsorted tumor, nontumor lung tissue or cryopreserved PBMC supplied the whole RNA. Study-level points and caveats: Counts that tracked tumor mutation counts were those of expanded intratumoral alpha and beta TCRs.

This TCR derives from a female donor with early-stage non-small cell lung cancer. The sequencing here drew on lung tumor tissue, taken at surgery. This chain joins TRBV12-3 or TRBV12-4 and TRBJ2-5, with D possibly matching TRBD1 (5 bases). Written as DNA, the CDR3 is TGTGCCAGCAGCCTACCAGGGTCCCAAGAGACCCAGTACTTC. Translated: CASSLPGSQETQYF.